The clone carrying this TCR beta chain was counted ten times or more. Antigen unknown. This specimen belongs to a study of T cell repertoires in cytomegalovirus infection. About the research overall: Signatures in public TCR beta sequences pointed to both CMV infection and matching HLA type. Whole-study findings and limits: Carriage of CMV together with the relevant HLA was identifiable through cumulative public TCR beta family frequency. HLA-C-restricted CMV-specific TCR beta clonotypes were dominant in the ex vivo response.

The CDR3 runs 16 residues. CDR1 and CDR2 (germline): SGHVS, FQNEAQ. The trim removed 5 bases at V and 0 bases at J, leaving 8 bases unmatched. MiXCR, run by TCRdb on the reads, gives a single entry per CDR3 protein. The repertoire holds about 140,000 distinct CDR3 sequences, with 6.5% as singletons. The TCR comes from a human donor in good health (CMV status not recorded). Some clones in this sample may be carry-over from other donors' samples. What was sequenced was PBMCs. This chain uses TRBV7-8 with TRBJ1-1, with TRBD1 matching 8 bases. For the CDR3, the DNA is TGTGCCAGCAGCGTACGGACAGGGATCATGAACACTGAAGCTTTCTTT. Amino acids: CASSVRTGIMNTEAFF.